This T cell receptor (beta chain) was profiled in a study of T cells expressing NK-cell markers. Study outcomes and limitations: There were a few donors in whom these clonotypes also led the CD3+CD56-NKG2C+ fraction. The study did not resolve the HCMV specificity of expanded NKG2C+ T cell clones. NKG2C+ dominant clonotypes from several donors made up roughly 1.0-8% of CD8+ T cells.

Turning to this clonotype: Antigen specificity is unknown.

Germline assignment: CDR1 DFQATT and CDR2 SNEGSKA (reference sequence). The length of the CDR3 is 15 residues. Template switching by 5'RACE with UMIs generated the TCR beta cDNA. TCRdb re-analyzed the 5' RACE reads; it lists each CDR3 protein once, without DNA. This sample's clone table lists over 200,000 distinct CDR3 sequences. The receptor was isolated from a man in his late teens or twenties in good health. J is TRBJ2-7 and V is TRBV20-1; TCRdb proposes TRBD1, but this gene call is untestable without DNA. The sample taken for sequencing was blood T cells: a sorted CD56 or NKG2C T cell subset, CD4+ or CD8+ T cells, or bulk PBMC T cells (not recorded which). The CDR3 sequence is CSARAPGQGGKREYF.